A selection of T cell receptor beta chains follows, all from one sample in a study of early T cells in non-severe SARS-CoV-2 infection. TCRdb reanalysed the 5' RACE reads using MiXCR and keeps one entry per CDR3 protein. The sample consists of around 67,000 distinct CDR3 sequences, under 15% of them appearing once. Sequenced sample: whole blood. These receptors came from an adult who was a healthcare worker with PCR-confirmed SARS-CoV-2 infection or an uninfected control (not recorded which). The CDR3 runs from the conserved cysteine through the conserved F or W. The order of the fields is J gene, D gene, V gene, clone size, CDR3 length, CDR3 protein, CDR3 DNA. The D gene is left open where the match is weak. Where a row states a size, it is once, few, many or the class of an expanded clone; other rows omit it.

j_gene: TRBJ1-6
d_gene: -
v_gene: TRBV30
abundance: many
len: 11
CDR3aa: CAWAGPLTLHF
CDR3nt: TGTGCCTGGGCCGGGCCTCTGACCCTCCACTTT

j_gene: TRBJ2-1
d_gene: -
v_gene: TRBV30
abundance: few
len: 12
CDR3aa: CAWSFSYNEQFF
CDR3nt: TGTGCCTGGAGTTTTTCCTACAATGAGCAGTTCTTC

j_gene: TRBJ2-5
d_gene: -
v_gene: TRBV12-3/TRBV12-4
abundance: many
len: 14
CDR3aa: CASSLTVPQETQYF
CDR3nt: TGTGCCAGCAGTTTAACAGTCCCCCAAGAGACCCAGTACTTC

j_gene: TRBJ1-2
d_gene: TRBD1
v_gene: TRBV20-1
abundance: many
len: 13
CDR3aa: CSARDRSNYGYTF
CDR3nt: TGCAGTGCTCGGGACAGGTCGAACTATGGCTACACCTTC

j_gene: TRBJ1-2
d_gene: -
v_gene: TRBV12-3/TRBV12-4
abundance: many
len: 12
CDR3aa: CASSVNQRDYTF
CDR3nt: TGTGCCAGCAGCGTAAATCAGAGGGACTACACCTTC

j_gene: TRBJ2-2
d_gene: -
v_gene: TRBV7-6
abundance: many
len: 17
CDR3aa: CASSSQSGMWDTGELFF
CDR3nt: TGTGCCAGCAGCTCCCAAAGTGGGATGTGGGACACCGGGGAGCTGTTTTTT

j_gene: TRBJ2-5
d_gene: -
v_gene: TRBV20-1
abundance: -
len: 13
CDR3aa: CSARGRPLETQYF
CDR3nt: TGCAGTGCTAGAGGCAGGCCGTTGGAGACCCAGTACTTC

j_gene: TRBJ2-1
d_gene: TRBD2
v_gene: TRBV27
abundance: many
len: 15
CDR3aa: CASSSGRWSYNEQFF
CDR3nt: TGTGCCAGCAGTAGCGGGAGGTGGTCCTACAATGAGCAGTTCTTC

j_gene: TRBJ2-7
d_gene: -
v_gene: TRBV6-2/TRBV6-3
abundance: many
len: 15
CDR3aa: CASSSAGGQTYEQYF
CDR3nt: TGTGCCAGCAGCTCAGCCGGGGGACAAACTTACGAGCAGTACTTC

j_gene: TRBJ1-6
d_gene: -
v_gene: TRBV19
abundance: many
len: 12
CDR3aa: CASTSPDSPLHF
CDR3nt: TGTGCCAGTACCAGCCCGGATTCACCCCTCCACTTT

j_gene: TRBJ2-2
d_gene: -
v_gene: TRBV3-2
abundance: many
len: 17
CDR3aa: CASSQDWASGRPGSCFF
CDR3nt: -

j_gene: TRBJ2-1
d_gene: TRBD1
v_gene: TRBV2
abundance: -
len: 13
CDR3aa: CASSVAGGNEQFF
CDR3nt: TGTGCCAGCAGTGTAGCAGGGGGCAATGAGCAGTTCTTC

j_gene: TRBJ2-5
d_gene: -
v_gene: TRBV5-1
abundance: many
len: 14
CDR3aa: CASSLNRDQETQYF
CDR3nt: TGCGCCAGCAGCCTCAACAGGGATCAAGAGACCCAGTACTTC

j_gene: TRBJ2-3
d_gene: TRBD1
v_gene: TRBV7-2
abundance: few
len: 14
CDR3aa: CASSSQGQSDTQYF
CDR3nt: TGTGCCAGCAGCTCCCAGGGACAGTCAGATACGCAGTATTTT

j_gene: TRBJ1-2
d_gene: -
v_gene: TRBV28
abundance: many
len: 13
CDR3aa: CASSLGQPPGYTF
CDR3nt: TGTGCCAGCAGTTTAGGGCAGCCCCCTGGCTACACCTTC

j_gene: TRBJ2-1
d_gene: TRBD2
v_gene: TRBV30
abundance: many
len: 14
CDR3aa: CAWSPGLAGGEQFF
CDR3nt: TGTGCCTGGAGTCCCGGACTAGCGGGAGGGGAGCAGTTCTTC

j_gene: TRBJ2-1
d_gene: TRBD2
v_gene: TRBV10-2
abundance: many
len: 12
CDR3aa: CAIAGMVNEQFF
CDR3nt: TGCGCCATAGCGGGGATGGTCAATGAGCAGTTCTTC

j_gene: TRBJ2-1
d_gene: -
v_gene: TRBV28
abundance: many
len: 13
CDR3aa: CASSTGIYNEQFF
CDR3nt: TGTGCCAGCAGCACAGGGATATACAATGAGCAGTTCTTC

j_gene: TRBJ1-3
d_gene: -
v_gene: TRBV7-9
abundance: many
len: 16
CDR3aa: CASSLGFGESGNTIYF
CDR3nt: TGTGCCAGCAGCTTAGGATTCGGGGAATCTGGAAACACCATATATTTT

j_gene: TRBJ1-2
d_gene: -
v_gene: TRBV29-1
abundance: few
len: 12
CDR3aa: CSVRQDNYGYTF
CDR3nt: TGCAGCGTCCGACAGGACAACTATGGCTACACCTTC

j_gene: TRBJ1-5
d_gene: -
v_gene: TRBV6-1
abundance: many
len: 15
CDR3aa: CASSLQGRSNQPQHF
CDR3nt: TGTGCCAGCAGCCTACAGGGTCGTAGCAATCAGCCCCAGCATTTT

j_gene: TRBJ1-1
d_gene: -
v_gene: TRBV25-1
abundance: medium-sized
len: 12
CDR3aa: CASSEGTPEAFF
CDR3nt: TGTGCCAGCAGTGAAGGGACACCTGAAGCTTTCTTT